The rows below give T cell receptor beta chains drawn from one sample of a study of early T cells in non-severe SARS-CoV-2 infection. TCRdb reanalysed the 5' RACE reads using MiXCR and keeps one entry per CDR3 protein. There are tens of thousands of distinct CDR3 sequences in the sample; 9% to 10% occur only once, and around 10% lies in the top ten. Sequencing was performed on whole blood. The receptors come from an adult who was a healthcare worker with PCR-confirmed SARS-CoV-2 infection or an uninfected control (not recorded which). CDR3s include the opening cysteine and the closing phenylalanine or tryptophan. The D gene is left open where the match is weak. Expanded clones get a size class; other rows say once, few or many, or leave the size out.

V gene: TRBV20-1; J gene: TRBJ2-2; clone size: many; D gene: TRBD2; CDR3 protein: CSARPLLAGARGGELFF; CDR3 DNA: TGCAGTGCTAGACCCTTACTAGCGGGGGCCCGGGGCGGGGAGCTGTTTTTT
V gene: TRBV9; J gene: TRBJ1-1; clone size: .; D gene: .; CDR3 protein: CASSPQGLNTEAFF; CDR3 DNA: TGTGCCAGCAGCCCCCAGGGGCTGAACACTGAAGCTTTCTTT
V gene: TRBV28; J gene: TRBJ2-3; clone size: medium-sized; D gene: TRBD1; CDR3 protein: CASSLTGQYTDTQYF; CDR3 DNA: TGTGCCAGCAGTTTAACGGGACAGTACACAGATACGCAGTATTTT
V gene: TRBV4-3; J gene: TRBJ2-1; clone size: many; D gene: TRBD2; CDR3 protein: CASSQEALAGGRSYNEQFF; CDR3 DNA: TGCGCCAGCAGCCAAGAGGCACTAGCGGGGGGGCGCTCCTACAATGAGCAGTTCTTC
V gene: TRBV10-1; J gene: TRBJ2-7; clone size: many; D gene: .; CDR3 protein: CASSESRGAYEQYF; CDR3 DNA: TGCGCCAGCAGTGAGTCCCGGGGGGCTTACGAGCAGTACTTC
V gene: TRBV25-1; J gene: TRBJ2-7; clone size: .; D gene: TRBD1; CDR3 protein: CASSGLQQGAAYEQYF; CDR3 DNA: TGTGCCAGCAGTGGCCTCCAGCAGGGGGCGGCCTACGAGCAGTACTTC
V gene: TRBV11-1; J gene: TRBJ2-7; clone size: many; D gene: TRBD1; CDR3 protein: CASSPRQGDYEQYF; CDR3 DNA: TGTGCCAGCAGCCCGCGACAGGGGGACTACGAGCAGTACTTC
V gene: TRBV5-1; J gene: TRBJ2-1; clone size: few; D gene: .; CDR3 protein: CASSLKADNEQFF; CDR3 DNA: TGCGCCAGCAGCTTGAAGGCAGACAATGAGCAGTTCTTC
V gene: TRBV29-1; J gene: TRBJ2-5; clone size: many; D gene: .; CDR3 protein: CSVVASDLGETQYF; CDR3 DNA: TGCAGCGTTGTGGCTAGCGACCTCGGGGAGACCCAGTACTTC
V gene: TRBV14; J gene: TRBJ2-2; clone size: many; D gene: TRBD2; CDR3 protein: CASSRGTTNTGELFF; CDR3 DNA: TGTGCCAGCAGCCGAGGGACTACTAACACCGGGGAGCTGTTTTTT
V gene: TRBV29-1; J gene: TRBJ1-1; clone size: .; D gene: .; CDR3 protein: CSVFHTGPEAFF; CDR3 DNA: TGCAGCGTTTTCCACACGGGGCCAGAAGCTTTCTTT
V gene: TRBV2; J gene: TRBJ2-7; clone size: few; D gene: .; CDR3 protein: CASIKIGLNDEQYF; CDR3 DNA: TGTGCCAGCATCAAAATCGGCCTTAACGACGAGCAGTACTTC
V gene: TRBV7-9; J gene: TRBJ2-3; clone size: many; D gene: .; CDR3 protein: CASRSSTDTQYF; CDR3 DNA: TGTGCCAGCCGATCAAGCACAGATACGCAGTATTTT
V gene: TRBV15; J gene: TRBJ2-3; clone size: .; D gene: .; CDR3 protein: CATSRGERRRTDTQYF; CDR3 DNA: TGTGCCACCAGCAGAGGAGAACGACGCCGCACAGATACGCAGTATTTT
V gene: TRBV7-2; J gene: TRBJ2-1; clone size: many; D gene: TRBD2; CDR3 protein: CASSLVASGAYNEQFF; CDR3 DNA: TGTGCCAGCAGCTTAGTCGCTAGCGGGGCCTACAATGAGCAGTTCTTC
V gene: TRBV29-1; J gene: TRBJ2-3; clone size: few; D gene: TRBD1; CDR3 protein: CSVGRTGQDTQYF; CDR3 DNA: TGCAGCGTTGGCAGGACAGGGCAAGATACGCAGTATTTT
V gene: TRBV10-3; J gene: TRBJ1-5; clone size: .; D gene: .; CDR3 protein: CAISGHISNQPQHF; CDR3 DNA: TGTGCCATCAGTGGACATATTAGCAATCAGCCCCAGCATTTT
V gene: TRBV28; J gene: TRBJ1-1; clone size: many; D gene: .; CDR3 protein: CASRGRPEAFF; CDR3 DNA: TGTGCCAGCAGAGGGAGACCCGAAGCTTTCTTT
V gene: TRBV5-1; J gene: TRBJ2-1; clone size: few; D gene: TRBD1; CDR3 protein: CASSWRTGGINEQFF; CDR3 DNA: TGCGCCAGCAGCTGGAGGACAGGGGGTATCAATGAGCAGTTCTTC
V gene: TRBV29-1; J gene: TRBJ1-3; clone size: few; D gene: .; CDR3 protein: CSVNDPRRDTIYF; CDR3 DNA: TGCAGCGTTAATGACCCGAGGAGAGACACCATATATTTT
V gene: TRBV9; J gene: TRBJ1-6; clone size: many; D gene: TRBD1; CDR3 protein: CASSVATGDNSPLHF; CDR3 DNA: TGTGCCAGCAGCGTAGCGACAGGGGATAATTCACCCCTCCACTTT
V gene: TRBV12-3/TRBV12-4; J gene: TRBJ2-1; clone size: many; D gene: .; CDR3 protein: CASSLTTSYNEQFF; CDR3 DNA: TGTGCCAGCAGTTTGACTACCTCCTACAATGAGCAGTTCTTC
V gene: TRBV12-3/TRBV12-4; J gene: TRBJ2-7; clone size: many; D gene: TRBD1; CDR3 protein: CASSGTGAEQYF; CDR3 DNA: TGTGCCAGCAGCGGGACAGGGGCTGAGCAGTACTTC
V gene: TRBV9; J gene: TRBJ1-1; clone size: .; D gene: .; CDR3 protein: CASSSRTGLRF; CDR3 DNA: TGTGCCAGCAGTTCTCGTACAGGCCTTCGATTT
V gene: TRBV7-9; J gene: TRBJ2-7; clone size: many; D gene: .; CDR3 protein: CASSPLPNEQYF; CDR3 DNA: TGTGCCAGCAGCCCACTACCGAACGAGCAGTACTTC
V gene: TRBV5-4; J gene: TRBJ2-7; clone size: few; D gene: TRBD1; CDR3 protein: CASSSQGTGLYEQYF; CDR3 DNA: TGTGCCAGCAGCTCGCAGGGGACAGGACTCTACGAGCAGTACTTC
V gene: TRBV20-1; J gene: TRBJ1-2; clone size: many; D gene: TRBD1; CDR3 protein: CSAMGIDRGWDGYTF; CDR3 DNA: TGCAGTGCTATGGGGATCGACAGGGGGTGGGATGGCTACACCTTC
V gene: TRBV28; J gene: TRBJ2-1; clone size: few; D gene: TRBD1; CDR3 protein: CASRAGTGGITSSYNEQFF; CDR3 DNA: TGTGCCAGCAGGGCCGGGACAGGGGGGATAACCAGCTCCTACAATGAGCAGTTCTTC
V gene: TRBV6-2/TRBV6-3; J gene: TRBJ1-4; clone size: many; D gene: TRBD1; CDR3 protein: CASSLRTGSLHEKLFF; CDR3 DNA: TGTGCCAGCAGTCTCAGGACAGGGTCCTTGCATGAAAAACTGTTTTTT
V gene: TRBV3-1; J gene: TRBJ2-7; clone size: many; D gene: .; CDR3 protein: CASSQDGLHYEQYF; CDR3 DNA: TGTGCCAGCAGCCAGGACGGGCTTCACTACGAGCAGTACTTC
V gene: TRBV20-1; J gene: TRBJ2-5; clone size: many; D gene: .; CDR3 protein: CSARPNPGETQYF; CDR3 DNA: TGCAGTGCTAGGCCGAACCCAGGAGAGACCCAGTACTTC
V gene: TRBV28; J gene: TRBJ1-2; clone size: many; D gene: TRBD1; CDR3 protein: CASLAGGQNPYGYTF; CDR3 DNA: TGTGCCAGCTTGGCCGGGGGACAGAATCCCTATGGCTACACCTTC
V gene: TRBV5-1; J gene: TRBJ1-1; clone size: many; D gene: .; CDR3 protein: CASSLGTGYPEAFF; CDR3 DNA: TGCGCCAGCAGCTTGGGTACAGGGTACCCTGAAGCTTTCTTT
V gene: TRBV14; J gene: TRBJ1-1; clone size: many; D gene: .; CDR3 protein: CASSLRGVMQAFF; CDR3 DNA: TGTGCCAGCAGCCTCAGGGGAGTGATGCAAGCTTTCTTT
V gene: TRBV19; J gene: TRBJ2-1; clone size: .; D gene: .; CDR3 protein: CASSIGGRSSYNEQFF; CDR3 DNA: TGTGCCAGTAGTATAGGCGGCAGGAGCTCCTACAATGAGCAGTTCTTC
V gene: TRBV10-2; J gene: TRBJ1-2; clone size: .; D gene: TRBD1; CDR3 protein: CASTDRTGTNYGYTF; CDR3 DNA: TGCGCCAGCACAGACCGGACAGGGACTAACTATGGCTACACCTTC
V gene: TRBV6-6; J gene: TRBJ2-1; clone size: few; D gene: .; CDR3 protein: CASSYSPRDEQFF; CDR3 DNA: TGTGCCAGCAGTTACTCCCCCAGGGATGAGCAGTTCTTC
V gene: TRBV11-3; J gene: TRBJ2-3; clone size: many; D gene: .; CDR3 protein: CASSLDGTATDTQYF; CDR3 DNA: TGTGCCAGCAGCTTAGATGGAACCGCCACAGATACGCAGTATTTT
V gene: TRBV30; J gene: TRBJ1-5; clone size: many; D gene: .; CDR3 protein: CAWSATVRSGQPQHF; CDR3 DNA: TGTGCCTGGAGTGCGACAGTGCGCTCGGGGCAGCCCCAGCATTTT
V gene: TRBV11-2; J gene: TRBJ2-3; clone size: many; D gene: .; CDR3 protein: CASSFRGQGADTQYF; CDR3 DNA: TGTGCCAGCAGCTTTCGCGGACAAGGGGCAGATACGCAGTATTTT